Below are 31 T cell receptor beta chains sequenced from a single sample in a study of blood T cell repertoires in COVID-19. Here immunoSEQ multiplex PCR was the method, and the copy in TCRdb shows in-frame clones only, minus some. The table has hundreds of thousands of clones, roughly nine tenths seen once. Sequences were obtained from PBMCs or T cells enriched from blood (not recorded which). Receptors originate from a young man who had recovered from COVID-19.

The chain uses TRBV2 and TRBJ2-3, with TRBD1 as a possible D gene (6 bases). This CDR3 has 13 residues. Looked up from germline, CDR1 is SNHLY and CDR2 is FYNNEI. With 5 bases removed from V and 6 bases from J, the gap between germline ends came to 12 bases. The DNA of the CDR3 is TGTGCCAGCAGTCAACAGGGTTCGGATACGCAGTATTTT. It yields the protein CASSQQGSDTQYF.

The rearrangement joins TRBV12-3 or TRBV12-4 to TRBJ2-3; possible D gene TRBD2, 5 bases. The CDR3 runs 13 residues. V lost 7 bases and J lost 0, with 8 bases in between. CDR3: CASIRTSTDTQYF. The CDR3 bases are TGTGCCAGCATCCGGACTAGCACAGATACGCAGTATTTT.

The V call is TRBV14, the J call TRBJ2-7; D is perhaps TRBD2 (6 bases). Germline values: CDR1 SGHDN, CDR2 FVKESK. Trimming left V 4 bases short and J 2 bases short, with 12 bases between. This CDR3 region has 14 residues. The CDR3 here is CASSPWTTTYEQYF. For the CDR3, the DNA is TGTGCCAGCAGCCCATGGACTACCACCTACGAGCAGTACTTC.

The gene calls are TRBV28 and TRBJ1-1, with TRBD1 matching over 9 bases. Germline assignment: CDR1 MDHEN and CDR2 SYDVKM. This CDR3 is built from 17 residues. V gave up 6 bases and J gave up 3 bases; unmatched junction bases: 14. This CDR3 is CASSPGVFDRGDTEAFF. CDR3 DNA: TGTGCCAGCAGCCCAGGAGTGTTCGACAGGGGGGACACTGAAGCTTTCTTT.

The chain carries TRBV18 and TRBJ2-7; D is possibly TRBD2 (5 bases). This CDR3 has 14 amino acids. With 3 bases removed from V and 5 bases from J, the gap between germline ends came to 14 bases. Germline lookup yields CDR1 KGHSH and CDR2 LQKENI. The CDR3 DNA reads as TGTGCCAGCTCACCGCCTAGCAGGCGAAACGAGCAGTACTTC. Translation gives CASSPPSRRNEQYF.

V and J are TRBV13 and TRBJ2-5, with 8 bases that match TRBD2. The CDR3 runs to 18 residues. CDR1 PRHDT and CDR2 FYEKMQ come from the germline V gene (reference sequence). V gave up 0 bases and J gave up 5 bases; unmatched junction bases: 14. In DNA form, the CDR3 reads TGTGCCAGCAGCTTAGGCCTGCGGGAGGTGGGCGTTGAGGAGACCCAGTACTTC. The encoded protein is CASSLGLREVGVEETQYF.

The CDR3 nucleotides are TGTGCCAGCAGCGTAGTATCTAAGCGGTCCTACAATGAGCAGTTCTTC. Encoded protein: CASSVVSKRSYNEQFF. The rearrangement joins TRBV9 to TRBJ2-1; D is perhaps TRBD2 (5 bases). V lost 0 bases and J 1 base, leaving 11 bases between the germline ends. The CDR3 runs to 16 residues. Germline values: CDR1 SGDLS, CDR2 YYNGEE.

This chain links TRBV12-3 or TRBV12-4 with TRBJ2-7, with D possibly TRBD1 on 6 matching bases. V was pared by 4 bases and J by 5 bases, with 12 bases between. The CDR3 spans 13 residues. CDR3 nucleotide sequence: TGTGCCAGCAGTTCCCTACAGGGAAACGAGCAGTACTTC. It translates to CASSSLQGNEQYF.

The chain carries TRBV12-3 or TRBV12-4 and TRBJ1-1, with a tentative D call TRBD1 (6 bases). The CDR3 spans 12 residues. V lost 6 bases to trimming and J lost 5 bases, with 10 bases between them. The CDR3 DNA is TGTGCCAGCAGCACAGGGTCGACTGAAGCTTTCTTT. It encodes CASSTGSTEAFF.

CDR3 in DNA: TGTGCCGTACTTACTCAACCCACAGATACGCAGTATTTT. Translation gives CAVLTQPTDTQYF. The V gene is TRBV10-3, the J gene TRBJ2-3; D unclear. V dropped 11 bases and J dropped 2 bases, with 14 bases sitting between them. CDR1 is ENHRY, CDR2 SYGVKD, per germline. The CDR3 covers 13 residues.

This clone has a handful of counts. J is TRBJ1-1 and V is TRBV5-1, with a tentative D call TRBD1 (5 bases). CDR1 is SGHRS and CDR2 is YFSETQ in the germline V gene. CDR3 length: 14 amino acids. The germline V and J ends were trimmed by 3 bases and 4 bases, with 13 bases remaining between them. DNA for the CDR3: TGCGCCAGCAGCTCTTCCAGGGAGGGCACTGAAGCTTTCTTT. Protein: CASSSSREGTEAFF.

The gene calls are TRBV7-3 and TRBJ1-4; the D is unclear. Germline V lookup: CDR1 SGHTA, CDR2 FQGTGA. The V end was cut by 5 bases, the J end by 8 bases, with 12 bases between. The CDR3 is made up of 13 amino acids. The CDR3, as DNA: TGTGCCAGCAGCCCCCTCGTATCCGAAAAACTGTTTTTT. Translating gives CASSPLVSEKLFF.

The J gene is TRBJ1-1, the V gene TRBV30; TRBD1 might be the D (6 bases). Trimming took off 4 bases at V and 5 bases at J, with 14 bases between the two ends. Germline CDR1 and CDR2: GTSNPN and SVGIG (reference sequence). The CDR3 sequence is 13 residues long. The CDR3 DNA reads as TGTGCCTGGAACCGACAGGAAGGGACTGAAGCTTTCTTT. Its protein is CAWNRQEGTEAFF.

The chain has TRBV7-2 and TRBJ1-2, with a possible D match to TRBD1 (5 bases). CDR3 length equals 13 residues. V shed 5 bases and J shed 4 bases, with 11 bases lying between them. Germline assignment: CDR1 SGHTA and CDR2 FQGNSA. Written as DNA, the CDR3 is TGTGCCAGCAGCCTAGTGGGGCCCTATGGCTACACCTTC. Protein: CASSLVGPYGYTF.

CDR3 loop: CASSSGHLNQPQHF. CDR3 in DNA: TGTGCCAGCTCATCGGGACACCTTAATCAGCCCCAGCATTTT. The J gene is TRBJ1-5, the V gene TRBV18; D might be TRBD1 (6 bases). The germline CDR1 and CDR2 sequences are KGHSH and LQKENI. The CDR3 spans 14 residues. Deletions cut 5 bases from V and 4 bases from J, with 12 bases between.

The chain employs TRBV5-1 and TRBJ2-7; D perhaps matches TRBD2 (5 bases). Germline CDR1 reads SGHRS; CDR2 reads YFSETQ. The ends were cut back, 0 bases at V and 4 bases at J, with 11 bases in the middle. This CDR3 comprises 14 residues. The CDR3, as DNA: TGCGCCAGCAGCTTGGGGGTGTCGGGGTACGAGCAGTACTTC. Translated: CASSLGVSGYEQYF.

The chain couples TRBV2 to TRBJ1-2; D is undetermined. The CDR3 length is 12 residues. Germline CDR1 SNHLY, CDR2 FYNNEI. V dropped 6 bases and J dropped 8 bases, with 13 bases sitting between them. CDR3 coding DNA: TGTGCCAGCAGACGGGAGCGTGAAGGCTACACCTTC. Its translation: CASRREREGYTF.

This chain connects TRBV27 to TRBJ1-1; a possible D gene is TRBD1 (5 bases). Trimming removed 5 bases at V and 1 base at J, with 14 bases between. Germline lookup yields CDR1 MNHEY and CDR2 SMNVEV (reference sequence). This CDR3 is built from 15 residues. The CDR3 nucleotides read TGTGCCAGCAGTCTAGGATACAGGTGGAACACTGAAGCTTTCTTT. Translation: CASSLGYRWNTEAFF.

The genes are TRBV12-2 and TRBJ2-2; the table gives TRBD2 as D, unverified against the DNA. TRBV12-2 is a documented pseudogene. The CDR3 is made up of 15 amino acids. The CDR3 loop is CASRFALSNTGELFF. CDR3 sequence (DNA): TGTGCAAGTCGCTTTGCTCTATCTAACACCGGGGAGCTGTTTTTT.

The V and J genes are TRBV19 and TRBJ1-5; D perhaps matches TRBD1 (5 bases). The CDR3 extends over 14 amino acids. Germline CDR1 LNHDA, CDR2 SQIVND (reference sequence). Between the trimmed V and J ends, which lost 7 bases and 0 bases, there was a span of 10 bases. The DNA of the CDR3 is TGTGCCAGTAACGTGGGGCTTAGCAATCAGCCCCAGCATTTT. Its protein is CASNVGLSNQPQHF.

The chain links TRBV6-5 to TRBJ1-4; perhaps TRBD1 as D (6 bases). Trimming took 6 bases from V and 6 from J, leaving 14 bases between them. Germline V gene data show CDR1 as MNHEY and CDR2 as SVGAGI. This CDR3 region has 14 residues. The CDR3 loop reads CASRKQGRDEKLFF. The CDR3 DNA reads as TGTGCCAGCAGAAAACAGGGTAGGGATGAAAAACTGTTTTTT.

The rearrangement uses TRBV30 and TRBJ2-1, with D possibly TRBD2 on 6 matching bases. V lost 4 bases, J lost 0 bases, and 13 bases lay in between. Germline V gene lookup returns CDR1 GTSNPN and CDR2 SVGIG (reference sequence). The CDR3 spans 15 residues. CDR3 DNA sequence: TGTGCCTGGATGGGGGGAGCCCCCTCCTACAATGAGCAGTTCTTC. Amino acid sequence: CAWMGGAPSYNEQFF.

The chain joins TRBV19 to TRBJ1-2, with D possibly matching TRBD1 (5 bases). The CDR3 extends over 17 amino acids. In germline, CDR1 is LNHDA, CDR2 SQIVND (reference sequence). Trimming took off 5 bases at V and 4 bases at J, with 23 bases between the two ends. CDR3 loop: CASSPTPPGIFFYGYTF. Written as DNA, the CDR3 is TGTGCCAGTAGTCCCACCCCGCCAGGGATCTTCTTCTATGGCTACACCTTC.

The chain joins TRBV7-9 to TRBJ2-6; the D gene is possibly TRBD1 (5 bases). V was pared by 4 bases and J by 0 bases, with 10 bases between. CDR1 SEHNR and CDR2 FQNEAQ come from the germline V gene (reference sequence). The CDR3 is made up of 16 amino acids. CDR3 DNA: TGTGCCAGCAGCTCGCGACAGTACTCTGGGGCCAACGTCCTGACTTTC. This translates into CASSSRQYSGANVLTF.

The rearrangement uses TRBV28 and TRBJ1-1, with 9 positions matching TRBD1. Trimming cost V 4 bases and J 5 bases; bases outside gene matches: 8. The CDR3 runs to 15 residues. Germline V lookup: CDR1 MDHEN, CDR2 SYDVKM. CDR3: CASSSPPTGGTEAFF. For the CDR3, the DNA is TGTGCCAGCAGTTCCCCACCGACAGGGGGAACTGAAGCTTTCTTT.

The chain recombines TRBV20-1 with TRBJ1-2; a possible D gene is TRBD1 (5 bases). Trimming took 6 bases from V and 8 from J, leaving 13 bases between them. CDR1 and CDR2 from the germline V gene are DFQATT and SNEGSKA (reference sequence). The CDR3 is 11 residues long. DNA of the CDR3: TGCAGTGCCCCGCGGGGGGAGGGCTACACCTTC. Translation gives CSAPRGEGYTF.

The chain uses TRBV7-8 and TRBJ2-7; TRBD1 matches 9 bases. The germline gives CDR1 SGHVS, CDR2 FQNEAQ. The CDR3 runs 15 residues. The trim removed 5 bases at V and 2 bases at J, leaving 7 bases unmatched. The CDR3: CASSPTGGMAYEQYF. The CDR3 DNA sequence: TGTGCCAGCAGCCCGACAGGGGGGATGGCCTACGAGCAGTACTTC.

About this clone: Other DNA sequences in this specimen translate into the identical CDR3. The chain joins TRBV7-2 to TRBJ2-5; D unresolved. Germline CDR1 is SGHTA and CDR2 is FQGNSA. CDR3 size: 11 residues. Between the trimmed V and J ends, which lost 3 bases and 5 bases, there was a span of 4 bases. CDR3 nucleotides: TGTGCCAGCAGCTTTCGTGAGACCCAGTACTTC. This codes for CASSFRETQYF.

The V gene is TRBV18, the J gene TRBJ2-3, with D possibly being TRBD1 (5 bases). The CDR3 covers 16 residues. Germline V lookup: CDR1 KGHSH, CDR2 LQKENI. The V and J ends lost 0 bases and 5 bases respectively, with 15 bases between them. The DNA of the CDR3 is TGTGCCAGCTCACCACCCGCAGGGCTGGAGAAAGATACGCAGTATTTT. Protein: CASSPPAGLEKDTQYF.

The chain employs TRBV5-5 and TRBJ2-1; TRBD1 aligns across 10 bases. Losses at the gene ends were 2 bases for V and 10 bases for J; bases not matched to a gene: 12. Germline CDR1 is SGHKS and CDR2 is YYEKEE (reference sequence). CDR3 length: 16 amino acids. CDR3 loop: CASSLAGTGASREQFF. CDR3 sequence (DNA): TGTGCCAGCAGCTTAGCCGGGACAGGGGCCTCACGGGAGCAGTTCTTC. Full variable domain (missing parts from reference TRBV5-5 and TRBJ2-1): DAGVTQSPTHLIKTRGQQVTLRCSPISGHKSVSWYQQVLGQGPQFIFQYYEKEERGRGNFPDRFSARQFPNYSSELNVNALLLGDSALYLCASSLAGTGASREQFFGPGTRLTVL.

CDR3 loop: CASRPQGHNSPLHF. DNA for the CDR3: TGTGCCAGCAGACCTCAGGGCCATAATTCACCCCTCCACTTT. This chain connects TRBV3-1 (or the pseudogene TRBV3-2) to TRBJ1-6; weak D call: TRBD1 (5 bases). The CDR3 is made up of 14 amino acids. The germline V gene encodes CDR1 LGHDT and CDR2 YNNKEL (reference sequence). With 6 bases removed from V and 5 bases from J, the gap between germline ends came to 11 bases.